Listed below are T cell receptor beta chains from one sample, sequenced in a study of blood T cell repertoires in COVID-19. Assay: immunoSEQ multiplex PCR; the TCRdb copy retains only in-frame clones and omits some. The sample carries 260,000 or so clones, approximately 82% recorded once. The sequenced material came from peripheral blood. The source is a man older than 75 with acute or convalescent COVID-19. CDR3s include the opening cysteine and the closing phenylalanine or tryptophan. The order of the fields is D gene, clone size, J gene, V gene, CDR3 protein, CDR3 DNA. A D gene is named only where the DNA matches it firmly. Expanded clones are given a class, and other clones once, few, many or no size at all.

D gene: TRBD1
clone size: NA
J gene: TRBJ1-1
V gene: TRBV6-5
CDR3 protein: CASRPTGGTEAFF
CDR3 DNA: TGTGCCAGCAGGCCGACAGGGGGCACTGAAGCTTTCTTT

D gene: TRBD1
clone size: once
J gene: TRBJ1-2
V gene: TRBV5-5
CDR3 protein: CASSHQPGQGYGYTF
CDR3 DNA: TGTGCCAGCAGCCACCAACCGGGACAGGGGTATGGCTACACCTTC

D gene: TRBD1
clone size: NA
J gene: TRBJ2-2
V gene: TRBV27
CDR3 protein: CASRRQGVDTGELFF
CDR3 DNA: TGTGCCAGCAGGCGACAGGGGGTCGACACCGGGGAGCTGTTTTTT

D gene: TRBD1
clone size: NA
J gene: TRBJ2-3
V gene: TRBV5-1
CDR3 protein: CASSGQALTDTQYF
CDR3 DNA: TGCGCCAGCAGCGGACAGGCCCTCACAGATACGCAGTATTTT

D gene: TRBD2
clone size: NA
J gene: TRBJ2-3
V gene: TRBV9
CDR3 protein: CASSVAGRADTQYF
CDR3 DNA: TGTGCCAGCAGCGTGGCAGGGAGGGCAGATACGCAGTATTTT

D gene: NA
clone size: few
J gene: TRBJ1-5
V gene: TRBV20-1
CDR3 protein: CSASAGSDNQPQHF
CDR3 DNA: TGCAGTGCTAGTGCCGGGTCTGACAATCAGCCCCAGCATTTT

D gene: TRBD2
clone size: NA
J gene: TRBJ2-2
V gene: TRBV2
CDR3 protein: CASSVRVAGGAGELFF
CDR3 DNA: TGTGCCAGCAGTGTTAGAGTTGCGGGAGGGGCCGGGGAGCTGTTTTTT

D gene: TRBD2
clone size: once
J gene: TRBJ2-3
V gene: TRBV10-3
CDR3 protein: CAISTASGGRTDTQYF
CDR3 DNA: TGTGCCATCAGTACAGCTAGCGGGGGGCGCACAGATACGCAGTATTTT

D gene: NA
clone size: NA
J gene: TRBJ2-7
V gene: TRBV28
CDR3 protein: CASMAGALPYEQYF
CDR3 DNA: TGTGCCAGCATGGCAGGGGCGCTCCCCTACGAGCAGTACTTC

D gene: NA
clone size: NA
J gene: TRBJ2-1
V gene: TRBV11-3
CDR3 protein: CASSPDTYNEQFF
CDR3 DNA: TGTGCCAGCAGCCCAGACACTTACAATGAGCAGTTCTTC

D gene: NA
clone size: NA
J gene: TRBJ2-3
V gene: TRBV9
CDR3 protein: CASSVDGDTDTQYF
CDR3 DNA: TGTGCCAGCAGCGTAGACGGAGACACAGATACGCAGTATTTT

D gene: NA
clone size: NA
J gene: TRBJ2-5
V gene: TRBV7-9
CDR3 protein: CASSFGQTDQAETQYF
CDR3 DNA: TGTGCCAGCAGCTTCGGACAGACCGATCAAGCAGAGACCCAGTACTTC

D gene: TRBD1
clone size: NA
J gene: TRBJ2-2
V gene: TRBV28
CDR3 protein: CASSLPGQGAGELFF
CDR3 DNA: TGTGCCAGCAGTCTACCGGGACAGGGGGCGGGGGAGCTGTTTTTT

D gene: TRBD1
clone size: NA
J gene: TRBJ2-6
V gene: TRBV5-1
CDR3 protein: CASSFAQGVSGANVLTF
CDR3 DNA: TGCGCCAGCAGCTTCGCACAGGGGGTCTCTGGGGCCAACGTCCTGACTTTC

D gene: TRBD1
clone size: NA
J gene: TRBJ2-7
V gene: TRBV28
CDR3 protein: CASTSPGGQGFEQYF
CDR3 DNA: TGTGCCAGCACCAGTCCCGGCGGACAGGGGTTTGAGCAGTACTTC

D gene: TRBD1
clone size: NA
J gene: TRBJ1-4
V gene: TRBV28
CDR3 protein: CASSSLQGQLATNEKLFF
CDR3 DNA: TGTGCCAGCAGTTCTCTTCAGGGACAGCTTGCAACTAATGAAAAACTGTTTTTT

D gene: NA
clone size: NA
J gene: TRBJ1-2
V gene: TRBV19
CDR3 protein: CASSRTALNYGYTF
CDR3 DNA: TGTGCCAGTAGCCGGACAGCGCTAAACTATGGCTACACCTTC

D gene: NA
clone size: NA
J gene: TRBJ1-1
V gene: TRBV19
CDR3 protein: CASSATALHEAFF
CDR3 DNA: TGTGCCAGTAGTGCGACAGCGCTACATGAAGCTTTCTTT

D gene: NA
clone size: NA
J gene: TRBJ1-4
V gene: TRBV29-1
CDR3 protein: CSVASGDEKLFF
CDR3 DNA: TGCAGCGTCGCCTCAGGGGATGAAAAACTGTTTTTT

D gene: NA
clone size: once
J gene: TRBJ1-5
V gene: TRBV11-2
CDR3 protein: CASSLIGASQPQHF
CDR3 DNA: TGTGCCAGCAGCTTAATAGGGGCGAGTCAGCCCCAGCATTTT